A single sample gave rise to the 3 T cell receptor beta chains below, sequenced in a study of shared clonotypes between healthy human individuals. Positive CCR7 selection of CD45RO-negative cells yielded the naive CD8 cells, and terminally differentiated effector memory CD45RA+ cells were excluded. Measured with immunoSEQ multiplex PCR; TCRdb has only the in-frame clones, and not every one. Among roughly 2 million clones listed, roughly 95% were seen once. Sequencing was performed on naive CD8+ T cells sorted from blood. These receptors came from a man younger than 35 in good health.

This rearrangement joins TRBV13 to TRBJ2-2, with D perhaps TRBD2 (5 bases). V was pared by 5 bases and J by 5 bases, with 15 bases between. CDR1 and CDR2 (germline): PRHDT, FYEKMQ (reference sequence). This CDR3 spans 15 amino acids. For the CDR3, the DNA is TGTGCCAGCAGCCCGCCCGAGGGTCGGACCGGGGAGCTGTTTTTT. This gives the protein CASSPPEGRTGELFF.

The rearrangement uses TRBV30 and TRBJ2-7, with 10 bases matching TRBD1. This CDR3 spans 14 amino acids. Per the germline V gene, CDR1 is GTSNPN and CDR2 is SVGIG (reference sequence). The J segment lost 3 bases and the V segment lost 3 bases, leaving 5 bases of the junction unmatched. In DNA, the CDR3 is TGTGCCTGGAGGGGCGGGACAGGGGACTACGAGCAGTACTTC. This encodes CAWRGGTGDYEQYF.

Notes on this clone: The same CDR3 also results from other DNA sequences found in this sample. The CDR3 here is CASSFSGDTGELFF. CDR3 nucleotides: TGTGCCAGCAGTTTCAGCGGGGACACCGGGGAGCTGTTTTTT. This chain joins TRBV28 and TRBJ2-2; the match to TRBD2 covers 7 bases. The CDR3 is 14 residues long. J was trimmed by 3 bases and V by 3 bases; bases with no gene match: 1. Looked up from germline, CDR1 is MDHEN and CDR2 is SYDVKM.